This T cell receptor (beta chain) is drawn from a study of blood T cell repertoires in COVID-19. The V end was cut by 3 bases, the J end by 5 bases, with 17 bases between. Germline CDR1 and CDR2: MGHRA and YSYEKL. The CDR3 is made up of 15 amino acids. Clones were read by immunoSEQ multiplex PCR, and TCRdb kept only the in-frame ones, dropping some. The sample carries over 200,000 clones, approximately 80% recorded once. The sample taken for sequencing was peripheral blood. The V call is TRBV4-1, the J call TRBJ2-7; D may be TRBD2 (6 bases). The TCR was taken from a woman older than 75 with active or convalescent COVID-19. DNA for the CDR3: TGCGCCAGCAGCCATGGAGGGAGGCCAAGGGACGAGCAGTACTTC. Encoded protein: CASSHGGRPRDEQYF.